This T cell receptor (beta chain) comes out of a study of CD8+ T cells in alopecia areata. Germline V lookup: CDR1 SSHAT, CDR2 FNYEAQ (reference sequence). This CDR3 spans 15 amino acids. RNA extraction was followed by reverse transcription into cDNA, which acted as the sequencing template. This table comes from immunoSEQ multiplex PCR, and its TCRdb copy is limited to in-frame clones, with some not included. Of 200,000 to 250,000 clones listed, under 80% were seen once; the top ten hold around 1.2%. The table lists this clone with a few counts. A read error may produce the germline difference seen at one junction end.

The chain employs TRBV7-7 and TRBJ2-3; D ambiguous. The sequenced sample was CD4+ T cells sorted from blood, obtained at week 0. The source of this sequence is a human donor with alopecia areata. This CDR3 reads CASSSDGRSTDTQYF. The CDR3 nucleotides are TGTGCTAGCAGCTCAGACGGCCGTAGCACAGATACGCAGTATTTT.